Reported below is one TCR beta chain. The data were taken from a study of blood T cell repertoires in COVID-19. CDR3 length: 15 residues. V trimming: 5 bases; J trimming: 4 bases; junction bases outside the gene matches: 10. Germline V gene data show CDR1 as SGHTA and CDR2 as FQGNSA. In the authors' workflow: The assay estimated nucleated cells by amplifying reference gene primers. Sequencing used immunoSEQ multiplex PCR; TCRdb keeps in-frame clones, though not all of them. Clone size and the V and J calls come from that table; the DNA yielded D and trimming. The repertoire holds 150,000 to 200,000 clones, with approximately 86% as singletons.

Sequencing was carried out using PBMCs or T cells enriched from blood (not recorded which). This sequence was found in an older woman with acute COVID-19. This chain links TRBV7-2 with TRBJ1-1, with 7 bases lining up with TRBD1. CDR3 loop: CASSPMTGRGTEAFF. CDR3 in DNA: TGTGCCAGCAGCCCCATGACAGGGCGGGGCACTGAAGCTTTCTTT.